Each of the 10 T cell receptor beta chains below was sequenced from the same sample in a study of T cells in Graves' hyperthyroidism and ophthalmopathy (dated 2019 in TCRdb). The method behind the library was multiplex PCR. TCRdb shows the sequencer as Illumina HiSeq 2000. Amplification of TCR beta CDR3 regions was carried out from RNA transcripts. A first-round RT-PCR of the TCR CDR3 used the HTBI primer set with the Qiagen OneStep RT-PCR kit. Using fastp trimming at Q25 and MiXCR clonotype assembly, TCRdb reanalyzed the public sequencing data and kept in-frame beta chains. Merged by CDR3 protein, the rows form single entries marked with the most common genes and DNA. The sample data list about 700,000 distinct CDR3 sequences, and less than 15% of these were observed just once. The ten largest account for 10% of the sample. The specimen was blood. The receptors stem from a woman under 30 with Graves' hyperthyroidism.

The chain recombines TRBV29-1 with TRBJ1-2, with D hard to call. This CDR3 spans 13 amino acids. Germline V gene lookup returns CDR1 SQVTM and CDR2 ANQGSEA. Trimming pared 6 bases from V and 4 bases from J, leaving 15 bases between. Here the CDR3 reads CSVRRPDIYGYTF. In nucleotides, the CDR3 is TGCAGCGTGCGACGGCCCGATATCTATGGCTACACCTTC.

This clonotype occurred a few times. V usage is TRBV6-2 or TRBV6-3 and J usage is TRBJ2-5, with 7 bases identical to TRBD2. The CDR3 covers 13 residues. Germline V gene lookup returns CDR1 MNHEY and CDR2 SVGEGT. The V gene end was trimmed by 7 bases and the J gene end by 4 bases; junction bases not matched to a gene: 6. CDR3 sequence: CASKGGVVETQYF. DNA of the CDR3: TGTGCCAGCAAGGGAGGGGTCGTAGAGACCCAGTACTTC.

V gene TRBV2 combines with J gene TRBJ1-3; perhaps TRBD1 as D (5 bases). This CDR3 is 14 amino acids long. Germline-derived CDR1 and CDR2 are SNHLY and FYNNEI. Trimming took off 8 bases at V and 1 base at J, with 12 bases between the two ends. This CDR3 is CASFGARSGNTIYF. As DNA, the CDR3 is TGTGCCAGCTTTGGGGCGCGATCTGGAAACACCATATATTTT. The whole variable domain, filled in from reference TRBV2 and TRBJ1-3, reads EPEVTQTPSHQVTQMGQEVILRCVPISNHLYFYWYRQILGQKVEFLVSFYNNEISEKSEIFDDQFSVERPDGSNFTLKIRSTKLEDSAMYFCASFGARSGNTIYFGEGSWLTVV.

This clonotype was counted many times. The chain carries TRBV24-1 and TRBJ2-7, with D possibly TRBD2 on 6 matching bases. V was shortened by 3 bases and J by 5 bases, with 16 bases between the two germline ends. Per germline, CDR1 KGHDR and CDR2 SFDVKD. This CDR3 contains 15 residues. CDR3 sequence: CATSDTGTPPDEQYF. As DNA, the CDR3 is TGTGCCACCAGTGATACCGGGACTCCGCCTGACGAGCAGTACTTC.

This rearrangement joins TRBV19 to TRBJ2-6; D is possibly TRBD1 (6 bases). There are 16 residues in the CDR3. V lost 2 bases and J lost 0, with 8 bases in between. Germline CDR1 is LNHDA and CDR2 is SQIVND (reference sequence). The CDR3 nucleotides read TGTGCCAGTAGTATACCGGACAGCTCTGGGGCCAACGTCCTGACTTTC. Translating gives CASSIPDSSGANVLTF.

This chain connects TRBV9 to TRBJ2-1; TRBD2 matches 8 bases. Germline V CDR1 and CDR2: SGDLS, YYNGEE. The CDR3 has 17 amino acids. The ends lost 0 bases at V and 9 bases at J; junction bases unmatched: 14. CDR3 sequence: CASSVVAAGGNVAEQFF. In DNA form, the CDR3 reads TGTGCCAGCAGCGTAGTTGCGGCGGGAGGAAATGTGGCTGAGCAGTTCTTC.

This chain joins TRBV18 and TRBJ2-7; D remains unclear. Germline values: CDR1 KGHSH, CDR2 LQKENI. The CDR3 has 14 residues. The V end was cut by 6 bases, the J end by 4 bases, with 16 bases between. The DNA for the CDR3 is TGTGCCAGCTCGTCTAGAGAAAGGGCGTACGAGCAGTACTTC. This gives the protein CASSSRERAYEQYF.

This clonotype was observed a few times. The J gene is TRBJ2-5, the V gene TRBV20-1; 9 positions agree with TRBD2. The V and J ends lost 2 bases and 4 bases, in that order; junction bases with no gene match: 2. CDR3 length: 13 amino acids. Germline-derived CDR1 and CDR2 are DFQATT and SNEGSKA (reference sequence). The CDR3 reads CSARRTSAETQYF. The CDR3 DNA reads TGCAGTGCTAGACGGACTAGCGCAGAGACCCAGTACTTC.

V is TRBV29-1 and J is TRBJ1-1; D is possibly TRBD1 (5 bases). The germline V gene encodes CDR1 SQVTM and CDR2 ANQGSEA. V gave up 8 bases and J gave up 0 bases, with 10 bases separating them. The CDR3 runs to 12 residues. CDR3 sequence: CSTGRMNTEAFF. The CDR3 DNA reads TGCAGCACGGGACGGATGAACACTGAAGCTTTCTTT.

V gene TRBV19 combines with J gene TRBJ2-3; tentatively, D is TRBD2 (6 bases). The CDR3 has 14 residues. From germline, CDR1 is LNHDA and CDR2 SQIVND (reference sequence). V shed 5 bases and J shed 0 bases, with 9 bases lying between them. CDR3 region: CASSDRGSTDTQYF. The CDR3 DNA sequence: TGTGCCAGTAGTGATCGGGGGAGCACAGATACGCAGTATTTT.